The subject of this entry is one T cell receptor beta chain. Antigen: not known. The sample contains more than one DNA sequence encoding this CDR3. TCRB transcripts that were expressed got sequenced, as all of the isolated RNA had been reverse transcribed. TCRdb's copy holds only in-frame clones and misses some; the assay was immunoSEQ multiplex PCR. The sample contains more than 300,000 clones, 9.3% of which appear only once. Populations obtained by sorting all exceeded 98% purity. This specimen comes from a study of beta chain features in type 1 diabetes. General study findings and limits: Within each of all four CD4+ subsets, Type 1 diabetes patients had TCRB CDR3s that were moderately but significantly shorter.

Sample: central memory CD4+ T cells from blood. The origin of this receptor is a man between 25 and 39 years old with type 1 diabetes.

In DNA form, the CDR3 reads TGTGCCAGCAGCGTAGAAGGGCAGGGCAATCAGCCCCAGCATTTT. Amino acid sequence: CASSVEGQGNQPQHF. The chain links TRBV9 to TRBJ1-5, with no clear D. The CDR3 consists of 15 residues. Germline lookup yields CDR1 SGDLS and CDR2 YYNGEE. V dropped 0 bases and J dropped 2 bases, with 9 bases sitting between them.